Presented here are 10 T cell receptor beta chains from one specimen sequenced in a study of cytomegalovirus exposure and HLA in healthy donors. PCR amplification relied on 60 Vbeta primers (plus 13 Jbeta primers). Using immunoSEQ multiplex PCR, the repertoire was profiled, and TCRdb retains in-frame clones only, with some absent. The sample has roughly 200,000 clones, under 70% seen once. Sample: PBMCs. The receptors originated from a man aged 35 to 55 in good health and CMV-seropositive.

This chain connects TRBV7-7 to TRBJ2-3; 9 nucleotides match TRBD2. CDR3 length: 18 amino acids. V gave up 3 bases and J gave up 3 bases; unmatched junction bases: 13. The germline V gene encodes CDR1 SSHAT and CDR2 FNYEAQ (reference sequence). The CDR3 DNA reads as TGTGCCAGCAGCTTGGGAGGGGGCGGGGGGGCCTTGACAGATACGCAGTATTTT. It is translated as CASSLGGGGGALTDTQYF.

The chain carries TRBV5-5 and TRBJ2-5; D possibly corresponds to TRBD1 (6 bases). Germline values: CDR1 SGHKS, CDR2 YYEKEE (reference sequence). V lost 4 bases to trimming and J lost 0 bases, with 7 bases between them. This CDR3 is 13 amino acids long. The CDR3 region has the DNA TGTGCCAGCAGCCAGGGGCACCAAGAGACCCAGTACTTC. This translates into CASSQGHQETQYF.

The chain joins TRBV15 to TRBJ2-3; TRBD2 matches 11 bases. Germline CDR1 LNHNV, CDR2 YYDKDF (reference sequence). V was pared by 0 bases and J by 3 bases, with 5 bases of the junction left unmatched. This CDR3 is 17 amino acids long. This chain's CDR3 is CATSRDTSGGPTDTQYF. The CDR3 bases are TGTGCCACCAGCAGAGATACTAGCGGGGGCCCTACAGATACGCAGTATTTT. The variable domain in full, with the rest retrieved from reference TRBV15 and TRBJ2-3, is DAMVIQNPRYQVTQFGKPVTLSCSQTLNHNVMYWYQQKSSQAPKLLFHYYDKDFNNEADTPDNFQSRRPNTSFCFLDIRSPGLGDTAMYLCATSRDTSGGPTDTQYFGPGTRLTVL.

This clone was seen only once. The V gene is TRBV10-2, the J gene TRBJ1-1, with a weak D call TRBD1 (6 bases). Trimming stripped 6 bases from V and 5 bases from J, with 13 bases between. The CDR3 has 13 amino acids. CDR1 and CDR2 from the germline V gene are WSHSY and SAAADI. The CDR3 region is CASSRGARTEAFF. Here the CDR3 DNA reads TGCGCCAGCAGCAGGGGAGCGCGGACTGAAGCTTTCTTT.

J is TRBJ2-3 and V is TRBV5-6; 7 bases agree with TRBD2. V trimming: 0 bases; J trimming: 4 bases; junction bases outside the gene matches: 5. The CDR3 is 15 amino acids. The germline gives CDR1 SGHDT, CDR2 YYEEEE. CDR3 residues: CASSLGGGGPDTQYF. The DNA of the CDR3 is TGTGCCAGCAGCTTGGGGGGGGGTGGCCCAGATACGCAGTATTTT.

This chain uses TRBV7-2 with TRBJ1-1; the D is unclear. The ends were cut back, 1 base at V and 0 bases at J, with 9 bases in the middle. The CDR3 is 15 residues long. The germline gives CDR1 SGHTA, CDR2 FQGNSA. CDR3 in DNA: TGTGCCAGCAGCTTAGGAGGGAAGATGAACACTGAAGCTTTCTTT. As protein: CASSLGGKMNTEAFF.

V and J are TRBV6-1 and TRBJ1-5; D is possibly TRBD1 (6 bases). The germline V gene encodes CDR1 MNHNS and CDR2 SASEGT. V dropped 4 bases and J dropped 6 bases, with 16 bases sitting between them. This CDR3 comprises 15 residues. The CDR3 coding sequence is TGTGCCAGCAGTGCCCCAGGGGATCGGGGTCAGCCCCAGCATTTT. It codes for CASSAPGDRGQPQHF.

The rearrangement uses TRBV2 and TRBJ2-5; TRBD2 agrees at 11 bases. Germline V gene sequence: CDR1 SNHLY, CDR2 FYNNEI. V was clipped by 0 bases and J by 4 bases; unmatched bases: 10. This CDR3 is built from 18 residues. The CDR3 loop is CASSEALGLAGGPETQYF. The CDR3 DNA follows: TGTGCCAGCAGTGAAGCGCTAGGGCTAGCGGGGGGCCCAGAGACCCAGTACTTC.

The chain has TRBV7-3 and TRBJ2-2; TRBD1 matches at 8 bases. This CDR3 spans 16 amino acids. Germline CDR1 is SGHTA and CDR2 is FQGTGA. Trimming took 0 bases from V and 8 from J; bases not matched to a gene: 8. The CDR3 nucleotides are TGTGCCAGCAGCTTAACGGCAGGGGGCGCTTGGGGGGAGCTGTTTTTT. Translation gives CASSLTAGGAWGELFF.

The chain uses TRBV28 and TRBJ2-7; no clear D. The V and J ends lost 4 bases and 2 bases respectively, with 18 bases between them. The CDR3 consists of 16 residues. The V gene's germline CDR1 is MDHEN and CDR2 SYDVKM. The CDR3 DNA sequence: TGTGCCAGCAGTTCCCCTTCAGGTTTCCCACCCTACGAGCAGTACTTC. The encoded protein is CASSSPSGFPPYEQYF. The full variable domain, completed using reference TRBV28 and TRBJ2-7, is DVKVTQSSRYLVKRTGEKVFLECVQDMDHENMFWYRQDPGLGLRLIYFSYDVKMKEKGDIPEGYSVSREKKERFSLILESASTNQTSMYLCASSSPSGFPPYEQYFGPGTRLTVT.